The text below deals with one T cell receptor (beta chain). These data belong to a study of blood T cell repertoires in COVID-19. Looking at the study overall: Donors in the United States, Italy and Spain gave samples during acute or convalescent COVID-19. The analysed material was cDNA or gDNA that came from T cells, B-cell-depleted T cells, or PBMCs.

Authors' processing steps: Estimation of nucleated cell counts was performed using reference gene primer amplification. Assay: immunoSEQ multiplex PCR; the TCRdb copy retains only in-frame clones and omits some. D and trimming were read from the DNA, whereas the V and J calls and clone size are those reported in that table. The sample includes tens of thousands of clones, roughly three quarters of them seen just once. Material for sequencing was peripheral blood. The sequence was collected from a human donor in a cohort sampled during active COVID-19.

The CDR3 bases are TGCGCCAGCAGCCTCCTTACGGGTCGCTCCTACAATGAGCAGTTCTTC. Its translation is CASSLLTGRSYNEQFF. V is TRBV4-1 and J is TRBJ2-1; D is uncertain. The V gene lost 4 bases and the J gene lost 0 bases, with 13 bases spanning the gap. Per the germline V gene, CDR1 is MGHRA and CDR2 is YSYEKL. This CDR3 spans 16 amino acids.